This T cell receptor beta chain is from a study of shared clonotypes between healthy human individuals. General study findings and limits: The study found lower generation probabilities in non-shared clonotypes than in those shared by all four donors. Across a handful of donors, naive CD4 shared 5% to 6.5%, naive CD8 about 3.2%, memory CD4 less than 2.5%, memory CD8 0.4% to 0.5%.

Concerning this clone itself: The antigen remains unidentified. Distinct nucleotide sequences in the sample also encode this CDR3.

The germline V gene encodes CDR1 SGHRS and CDR2 YFSETQ. The J segment lost 3 bases and the V segment lost 0 bases, leaving 3 bases of the junction unmatched. The CDR3 is 15 residues long. Only in-frame clones appear in the TCRdb table, and some are missing; sequencing was by immunoSEQ multiplex PCR. This repertoire shows about 2.4 million clones, approximately 90% found once; its top ten account for 0.11% to 0.15%. This clonotype was obtained from a man aged 18-30 years in good health. The chain is built from TRBV5-1 and TRBJ2-3; 8 positions match TRBD2. Sequenced material: naive CD4+ T cells sorted from blood. Subset denoted: CD45RA+ positively selected. The CDR3 sequence: CASSLASGSTDTQYF. DNA of the CDR3: TGCGCCAGCAGCTTGGCTAGCGGGTCTACAGATACGCAGTATTTT.